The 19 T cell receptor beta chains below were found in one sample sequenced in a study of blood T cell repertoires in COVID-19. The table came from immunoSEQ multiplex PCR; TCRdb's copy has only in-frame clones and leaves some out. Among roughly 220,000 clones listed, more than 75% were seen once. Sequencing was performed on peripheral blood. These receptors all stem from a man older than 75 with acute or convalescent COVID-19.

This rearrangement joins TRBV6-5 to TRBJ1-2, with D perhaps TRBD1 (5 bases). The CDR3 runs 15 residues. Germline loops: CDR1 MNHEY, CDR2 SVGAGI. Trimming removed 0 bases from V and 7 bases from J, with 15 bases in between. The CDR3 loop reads CASSYSIGQGIGYTF. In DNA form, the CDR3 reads TGTGCCAGCAGTTACTCGATAGGCCAGGGAATTGGCTACACCTTC.

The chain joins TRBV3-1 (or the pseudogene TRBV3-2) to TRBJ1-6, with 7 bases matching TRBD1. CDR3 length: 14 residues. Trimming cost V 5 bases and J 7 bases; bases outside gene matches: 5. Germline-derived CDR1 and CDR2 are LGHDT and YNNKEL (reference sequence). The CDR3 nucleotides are TGTGCCAGCAGCTCCCGGGACAGAAATTCACCCCTCCACTTT. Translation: CASSSRDRNSPLHF.

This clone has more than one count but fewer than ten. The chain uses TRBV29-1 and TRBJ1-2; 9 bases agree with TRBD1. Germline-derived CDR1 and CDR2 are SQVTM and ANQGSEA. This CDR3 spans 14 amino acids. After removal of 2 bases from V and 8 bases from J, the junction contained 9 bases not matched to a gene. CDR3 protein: CSVERDRATIGYTF. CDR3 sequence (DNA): TGCAGCGTTGAAAGGGACAGGGCCACTATCGGCTACACCTTC.

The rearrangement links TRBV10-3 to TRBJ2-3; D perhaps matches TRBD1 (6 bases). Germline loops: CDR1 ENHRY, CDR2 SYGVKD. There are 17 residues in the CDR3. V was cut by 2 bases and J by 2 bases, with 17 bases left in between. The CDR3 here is CAISEAGTGWFTDTQYF. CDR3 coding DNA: TGTGCCATCAGTGAGGCTGGTACAGGGTGGTTCACAGATACGCAGTATTTT.

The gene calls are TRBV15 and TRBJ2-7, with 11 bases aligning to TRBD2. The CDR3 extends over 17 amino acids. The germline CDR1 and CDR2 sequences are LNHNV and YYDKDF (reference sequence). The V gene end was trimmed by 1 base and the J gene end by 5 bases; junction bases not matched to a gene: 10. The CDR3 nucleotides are TGTGCCACCAGCAGAGGCCGGGGACTAGCGGAGGTCGACGAGCAGTACTTC. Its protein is CATSRGRGLAEVDEQYF.

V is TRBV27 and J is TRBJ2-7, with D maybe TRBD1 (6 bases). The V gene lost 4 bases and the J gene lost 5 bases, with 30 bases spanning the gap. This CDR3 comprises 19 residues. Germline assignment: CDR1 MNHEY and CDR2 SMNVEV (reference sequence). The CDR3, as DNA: TGTGCCAGCAGTTCTCTCCGATACCAGGGACAATCACCTAAGAACGAGCAGTACTTC. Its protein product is CASSSLRYQGQSPKNEQYF.

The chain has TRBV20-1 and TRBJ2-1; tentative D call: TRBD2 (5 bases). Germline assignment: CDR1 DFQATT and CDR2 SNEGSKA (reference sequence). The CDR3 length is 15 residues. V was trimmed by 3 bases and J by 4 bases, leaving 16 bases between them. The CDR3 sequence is CSASSVSSRYNEQFF. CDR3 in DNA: TGCAGTGCTAGTTCAGTGTCTAGCAGATACAATGAGCAGTTCTTC.

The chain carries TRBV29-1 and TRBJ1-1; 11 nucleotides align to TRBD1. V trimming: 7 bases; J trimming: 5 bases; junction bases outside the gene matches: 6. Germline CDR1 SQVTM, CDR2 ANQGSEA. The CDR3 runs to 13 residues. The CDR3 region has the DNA TGCAGCGCCAGGACAGGGGGCGTTACTGAAGCTTTCTTT. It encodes CSARTGGVTEAFF.

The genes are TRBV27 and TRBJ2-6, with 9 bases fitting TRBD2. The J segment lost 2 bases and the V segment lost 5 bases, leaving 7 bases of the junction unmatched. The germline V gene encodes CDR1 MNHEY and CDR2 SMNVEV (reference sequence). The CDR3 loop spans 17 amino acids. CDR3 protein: CASSTGLADTGANVLTF. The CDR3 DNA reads TGTGCCAGCAGTACGGGACTAGCAGATACTGGGGCCAACGTCCTGACTTTC.

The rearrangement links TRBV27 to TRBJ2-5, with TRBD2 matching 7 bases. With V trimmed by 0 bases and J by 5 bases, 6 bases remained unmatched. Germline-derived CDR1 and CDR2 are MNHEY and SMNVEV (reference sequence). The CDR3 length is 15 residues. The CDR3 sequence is CASSLSARGGETQYF. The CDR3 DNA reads TGTGCCAGCAGTTTATCGGCACGGGGAGGGGAGACCCAGTACTTC.

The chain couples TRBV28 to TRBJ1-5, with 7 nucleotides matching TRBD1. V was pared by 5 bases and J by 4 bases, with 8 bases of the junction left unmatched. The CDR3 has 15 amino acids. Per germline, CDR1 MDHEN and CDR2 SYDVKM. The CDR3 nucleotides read TGTGCCAGCAGTGAAGGGGGCTTTGGTAATCAGCCCCAGCATTTT. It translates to CASSEGGFGNQPQHF.

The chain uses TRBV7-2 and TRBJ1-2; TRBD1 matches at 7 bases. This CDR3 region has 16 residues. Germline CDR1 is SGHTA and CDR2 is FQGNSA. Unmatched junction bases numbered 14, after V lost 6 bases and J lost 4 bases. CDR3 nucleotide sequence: TGTGCCAGCAGTGACTTGGGGGACAGAACACCCTATGGCTACACCTTC. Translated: CASSDLGDRTPYGYTF.

Here the CDR3 reads CATGQFTYEQYV. CDR3 nucleotides: TGTGCCACCGGACAGTTTACGTACGAGCAGTACGTC. The genes are TRBV6-5 and TRBJ2-7; tentative D call: TRBD1 (6 bases). This CDR3 spans 12 amino acids. V shed 10 bases and J shed 4 bases, with 14 bases lying between them. Germline loops: CDR1 MNHEY, CDR2 SVGAGI.

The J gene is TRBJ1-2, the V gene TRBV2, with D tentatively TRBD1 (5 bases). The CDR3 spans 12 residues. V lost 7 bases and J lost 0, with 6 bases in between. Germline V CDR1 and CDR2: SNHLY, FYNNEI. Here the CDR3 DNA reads TGTGCCAGCAAGGGGCCTAACTATGGCTACACCTTC. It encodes CASKGPNYGYTF.

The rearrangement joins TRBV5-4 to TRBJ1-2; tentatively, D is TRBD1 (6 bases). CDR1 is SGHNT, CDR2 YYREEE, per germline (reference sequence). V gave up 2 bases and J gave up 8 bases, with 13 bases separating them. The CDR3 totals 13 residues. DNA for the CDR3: TGTGCCAGCAGCTTAACAGGGACCTGGGGCTACACCTTC. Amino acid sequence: CASSLTGTWGYTF.

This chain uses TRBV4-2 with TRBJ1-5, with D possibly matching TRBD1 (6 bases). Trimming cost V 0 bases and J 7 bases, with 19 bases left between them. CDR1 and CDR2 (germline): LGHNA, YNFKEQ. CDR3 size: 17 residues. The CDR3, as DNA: TGTGCCAGCAGCCAAGATGGGGTACAGGGAGAAGGGCAGCCCCAGCATTTT. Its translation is CASSQDGVQGEGQPQHF.

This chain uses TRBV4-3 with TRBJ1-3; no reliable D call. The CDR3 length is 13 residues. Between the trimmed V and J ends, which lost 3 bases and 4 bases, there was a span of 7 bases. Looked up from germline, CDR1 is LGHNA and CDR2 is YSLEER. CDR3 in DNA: TGCGCCAGCAGCCAGGAGTGGGGAAACACCATATATTTT. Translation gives CASSQEWGNTIYF.

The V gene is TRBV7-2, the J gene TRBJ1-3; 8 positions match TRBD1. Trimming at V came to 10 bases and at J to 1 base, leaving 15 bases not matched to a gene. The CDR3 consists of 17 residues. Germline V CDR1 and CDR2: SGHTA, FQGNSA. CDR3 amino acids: CATARGPPFLSGNTIYF. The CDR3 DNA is TGTGCCACTGCCAGGGGGCCTCCCTTCCTTTCTGGAAACACCATATATTTT.

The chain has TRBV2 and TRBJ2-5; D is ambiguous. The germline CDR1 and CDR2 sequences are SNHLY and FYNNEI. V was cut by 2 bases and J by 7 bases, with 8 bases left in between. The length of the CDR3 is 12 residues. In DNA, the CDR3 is TGTGCCAGCAGTGAAATGGCGGTGACCCAGTACTTC. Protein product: CASSEMAVTQYF.